This T cell receptor beta chain is from a study of memory CD4+ T cells and cytomegalovirus serostatus. Overall study results and limits: CMV serostatus prediction reached median AUC approximately 0.95, or 0.91 with US-trained model.

The V end was cut by 8 bases, the J end by 3 bases, with 19 bases between. This CDR3 comprises 15 residues. CDR1 and CDR2 (germline): SGHAT, FQNNGV. In the authors' methods: Out-of-frame sequences were removed, leaving 2 million to 2.5 million distinct TCRbeta sequences. Produced via immunoSEQ multiplex PCR; TCRdb's table is partial and in-frame only. The V and J calls and clone size were taken over from that table, and D and trimming were inferred from the DNA. There are about 57,000 clones in the sample; over 75% occur only once, and 0.65% to 0.9% lies in the top ten. By share, this clone counts as medium-sized. Its antigen is unidentified. Single viable CD3+CD4+CD8-CD45RO+ cells were sorted as the memory CD4+ T cells.

The material sequenced was memory CD4+ T cells from blood. The V and J genes are TRBV11-2 and TRBJ1-2; no definite D call. The TCR was taken from an adult in good health and CMV-seronegative. The CDR3 here is CASQEGPTNYYGYTF. DNA of the CDR3: TGTGCCAGCCAGGAGGGCCCGACGAATTACTATGGCTACACCTTC.